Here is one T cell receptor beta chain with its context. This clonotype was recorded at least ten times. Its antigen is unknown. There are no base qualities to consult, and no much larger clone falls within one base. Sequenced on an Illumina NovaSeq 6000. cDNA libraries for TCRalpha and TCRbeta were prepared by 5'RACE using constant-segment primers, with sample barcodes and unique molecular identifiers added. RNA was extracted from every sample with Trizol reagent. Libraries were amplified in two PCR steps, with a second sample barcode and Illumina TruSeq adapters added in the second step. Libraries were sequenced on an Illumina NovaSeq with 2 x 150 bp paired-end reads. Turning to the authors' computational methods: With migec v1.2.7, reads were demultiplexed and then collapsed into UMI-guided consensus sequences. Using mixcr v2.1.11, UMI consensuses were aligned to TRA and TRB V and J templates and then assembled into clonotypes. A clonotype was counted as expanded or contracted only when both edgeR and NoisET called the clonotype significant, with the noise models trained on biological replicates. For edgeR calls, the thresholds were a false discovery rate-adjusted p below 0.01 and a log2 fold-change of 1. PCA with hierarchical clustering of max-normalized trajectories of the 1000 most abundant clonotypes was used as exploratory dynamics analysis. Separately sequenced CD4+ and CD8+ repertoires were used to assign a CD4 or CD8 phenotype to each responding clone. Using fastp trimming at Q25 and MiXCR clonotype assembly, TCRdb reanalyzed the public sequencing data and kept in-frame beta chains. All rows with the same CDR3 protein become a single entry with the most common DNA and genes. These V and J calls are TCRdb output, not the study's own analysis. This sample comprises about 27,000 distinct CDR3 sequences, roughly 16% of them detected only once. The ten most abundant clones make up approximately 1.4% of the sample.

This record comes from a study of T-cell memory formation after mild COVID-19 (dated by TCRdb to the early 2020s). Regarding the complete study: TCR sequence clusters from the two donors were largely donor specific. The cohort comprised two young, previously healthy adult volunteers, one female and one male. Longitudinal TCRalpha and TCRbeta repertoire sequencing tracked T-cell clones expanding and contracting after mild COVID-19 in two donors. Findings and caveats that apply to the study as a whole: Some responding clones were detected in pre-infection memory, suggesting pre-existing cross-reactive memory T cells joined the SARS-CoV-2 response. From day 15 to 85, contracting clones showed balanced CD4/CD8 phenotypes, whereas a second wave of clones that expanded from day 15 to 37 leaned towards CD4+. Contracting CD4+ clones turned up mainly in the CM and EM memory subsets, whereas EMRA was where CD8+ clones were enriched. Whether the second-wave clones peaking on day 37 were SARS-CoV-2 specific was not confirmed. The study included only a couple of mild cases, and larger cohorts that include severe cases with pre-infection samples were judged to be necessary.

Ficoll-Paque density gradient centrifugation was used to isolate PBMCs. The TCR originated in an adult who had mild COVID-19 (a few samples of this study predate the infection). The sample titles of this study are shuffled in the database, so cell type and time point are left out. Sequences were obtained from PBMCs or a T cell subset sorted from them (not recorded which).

The CDR3 is CASSFGPYGYTF. The DNA sequence is given as TGTGCCAGCAGCTTTGGACCTTATGGCTACACCTTC. In this chain, TRBV5-5 is recombined with TRBJ1-2; the D gene is unclear. V is pared back by 2 bases and J by 5 bases, with 7 bases lying between the germline termini. Reading from cysteine to phenylalanine, the CDR3 counts 12 amino acids. Of all the DNA, just the CDR3 is kept, 36 bases in frame from base 1. CDR1 and CDR2 (SGHKS, YYEKEE) derive from the germline V gene (reference sequence). Here the CDR3 is joined to the reference TRBV5-5 and TRBJ1-2 genes, and the full variable domain is: DAGVTQSPTHLIKTRGQQVTLRCSPISGHKSVSWYQQVLGQGPQFIFQYYEKEERGRGNFPDRFSARQFPNYSSELNVNALLLGDSALYLCASSFGPYGYTFGSGTRLTVV.